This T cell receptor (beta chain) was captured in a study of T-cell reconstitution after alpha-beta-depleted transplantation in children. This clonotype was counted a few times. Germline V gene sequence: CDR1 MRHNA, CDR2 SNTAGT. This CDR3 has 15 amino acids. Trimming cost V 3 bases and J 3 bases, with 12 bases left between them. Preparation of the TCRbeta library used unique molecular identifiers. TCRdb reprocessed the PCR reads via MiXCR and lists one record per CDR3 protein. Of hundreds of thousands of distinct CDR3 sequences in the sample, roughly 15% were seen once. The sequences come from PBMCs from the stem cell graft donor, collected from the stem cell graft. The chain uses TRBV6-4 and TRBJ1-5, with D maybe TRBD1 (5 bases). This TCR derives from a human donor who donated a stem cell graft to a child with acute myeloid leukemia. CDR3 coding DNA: TGTGCCAGCAGTGAAGGGCAGGGCTACAATCAGCCCCAGCATTTT. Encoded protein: CASSEGQGYNQPQHF.